This paragraph covers one T cell receptor beta chain sequence. Its antigen is unknown. No much larger clone exists at a distance of one base, and base qualities are not known. The data belong to a study of T-cell memory formation after mild COVID-19 (dated by TCRdb to the early 2020s). Turning to the overall study: TCR sequence clusters from the two donors were largely donor specific. The cohort was made up of two young adult volunteers, one female and one male, who were previously healthy. Longitudinal TCRalpha and TCRbeta repertoire sequencing tracked T-cell clones expanding and contracting after mild COVID-19 in a couple of donors.

V loses 4 bases, J loses 7 bases, and the germline ends lie 10 bases apart. Including the terminal cysteine and phenylalanine, the CDR3 comprises 12 residues. The only DNA kept is the CDR3, 36 bases in frame from the first base. The germline V gene supplies CDR1 MNHEY and CDR2 SVGEGT. PBMCs were isolated by Ficoll-Paque density gradient centrifugation. TCRdb shows the sequencer as Illumina NovaSeq 6000. Using 5'RACE with constant-segment primers, TCRalpha and TCRbeta cDNA libraries were constructed, with sample barcodes and unique molecular identifiers added in the process. RNA was extracted from every sample with Trizol reagent. The libraries were amplified in two PCR steps, and the second step added a second sample barcode and Illumina TruSeq adapters. Sequencing of libraries was performed on an Illumina NovaSeq with 2 x 150 bp paired-end reads. Per the source publication's procedure: Reads were demultiplexed and collapsed into UMI-guided consensus sequences with migec v1.2.7. With mixcr v2.1.11, UMI consensuses were aligned to TRA and TRB V and J templates and assembled into clonotypes. Expanded or contracted clonotypes were those called significant by both edgeR and NoisET, with noise models trained on biological replicates. For edgeR calls, the thresholds were a false discovery rate-adjusted p below 0.01 and a log2 fold-change of 1. As an exploratory analysis of dynamics, max-normalized trajectories of the 1000 most abundant clonotypes were examined with PCA combined with hierarchical clustering. Each responding clone was given a CD4 or CD8 phenotype based on the CD4+ and CD8+ repertoires, which had been sequenced separately. Using fastp trimming at Q25 and MiXCR clonotype assembly, TCRdb reanalyzed the public sequencing data and kept in-frame beta chains. Identical CDR3 proteins give one entry, which carries the most common genes and DNA. The V and J calls shown here were made by TCRdb, not taken from the authors' results. Here the sample has approximately 340,000 distinct CDR3 sequences; roughly 13% occur a single time. The ten largest clones take up about a fifth of the sample.

The research as a whole found: The second-wave clones that peaked on day 37 were not confirmed to be SARS-CoV-2 specific. Clones that contracted from day 15 to 85 showed balanced CD4/CD8 phenotypes, whereas a second wave of clones that expanded from day 15 to 37 leaned towards CD4+. Contracting CD4+ clones were located mainly in the CM and EM memory subsets, whereas CD8+ clones were found to be enriched in EMRA. Some responding clones were found in pre-infection memory, which suggests that pre-existing cross-reactive memory T cells took part in the SARS-CoV-2 response. The study included only a couple of mild cases, and larger cohorts that include severe cases with pre-infection samples were judged to be necessary.

The source is a man aged 18 to 29 who had mild COVID-19 (a few samples of this study predate the infection). The sample titles of this study are shuffled in the database, so cell type and time point are left out; the donor was told from shared clones. The sample was PBMCs or a T cell subset sorted from them (not recorded which). The chain employs TRBV6-2 or TRBV6-3 and TRBJ1-2; no D gene is confidently identified. This receptor carries the CDR3 CASSSALAGYTF. The bases read TGTGCCAGCAGTTCGGCCTTAGCTGGCTACACCTTC.